Below, 27 T cell receptor beta chains from the same sample are listed, as sequenced in a study of T cells in Graves' hyperthyroidism and ophthalmopathy. Researchers took RNA transcripts and amplified the TCR beta CDR3 regions from them. The HTBI primer set drove a first-round RT-PCR of the TCR CDR3. Via MiXCR, TCRdb re-called the multiplex PCR reads, giving one row per CDR3 protein. This table holds some 370,000 distinct CDR3 sequences, more than 12% found once. The sample comprised blood. The receptors originated from a man aged 50-60 years with Graves' ophthalmopathy.

This clonotype was detected ten times or more. V gene TRBV18 combines with J gene TRBJ1-1, with D unclear. Germline V gene lookup returns CDR1 KGHSH and CDR2 LQKENI. The CDR3 covers 13 residues. V lost 2 bases, J lost 5 bases, and 9 bases lay in between. CDR3 nucleotide sequence: TGTGCCAGCTCACCAGAAGGACTTACTGAAGCTTTCTTT. Amino acids: CASSPEGLTEAFF.

This chain joins TRBV2 and TRBJ2-4, with D perhaps TRBD1 or TRBD2 (6 bases each). CDR1 is SNHLY, CDR2 FYNNEI, per germline. Trimming removed 2 bases from V and 0 bases from J, with 20 bases in between. The CDR3 totals 19 residues. CDR3 nucleotides: TGTGCCAGCAGTGAAATGGGGGGCCTGGGGACCTTAGCCAAAAACATTCAGTACTTC. The encoded protein is CASSEMGGLGTLAKNIQYF.

This clonotype showed up just a few times. V and J are TRBV5-1 and TRBJ1-3; D is unresolved. With 5 bases removed from V and 1 base from J, the gap between germline ends came to 10 bases. Germline lookup yields CDR1 SGHRS and CDR2 YFSETQ. CDR3 size: 14 residues. The CDR3 region has the DNA TGCGCCAGCAGGAATGACGGATCTGGAAACACCATATATTTT. Protein product: CASRNDGSGNTIYF.

This clonotype occurred many times. The V and J genes are TRBV20-1 and TRBJ2-2; D call uncertain. CDR1 and CDR2 from the germline V gene are DFQATT and SNEGSKA (reference sequence). CDR3 size: 11 residues. The germline V and J ends were trimmed by 3 bases and 7 bases, with 6 bases remaining between them. CDR3 amino acids: CSASMFGELFF. Here the CDR3 DNA reads TGCAGTGCTAGCATGTTCGGGGAGCTGTTTTTT.

The table lists this clonotype with many counts. This chain links TRBV5-1 with TRBJ2-3; tentative D call: TRBD2 (5 bases). CDR1 is SGHRS, CDR2 YFSETQ, per germline. Trimming removed 6 bases at V and 4 bases at J, with 21 bases between. This CDR3 has 16 residues. CDR3 in DNA: TGCGCCAGCACAAAATCCATAATGAGCGGATCAGATACGCAGTATTTT. The encoded protein is CASTKSIMSGSDTQYF.

On this clonotype itself: This may be a read error: a much more frequent sequence differs by one nucleotide. The chain recombines TRBV6-5 with TRBJ2-1; possibly TRBD2 for D (6 bases). Matching the DNA end better, TRBJ2-7 makes the J call doubtful. Germline V gives CDR1 MNHEY, CDR2 SVGAGI. The CDR3 length is 15 residues. The CDR3 reads CASSSGGASYNEQYF. CDR3 bases: TGTGCCAGCAGTTCGGGCGGGGCATCCTACAATGAGCAGTACTTC.

The CDR3 is CASSYTASSYEQYF. CDR3 bases: TGTGCCAGCAGCTACACGGCGAGCTCCTACGAGCAGTACTTC. This chain links TRBV7-9 with TRBJ2-7; D uncertain. The V end was cut by 4 bases, the J end by 0 bases, with 10 bases between. This CDR3 is 14 amino acids long. Germline values: CDR1 SEHNR, CDR2 FQNEAQ (reference sequence).

This clonotype showed up just a few times. CDR3 in amino acids: CSAYRGADEQFF. The CDR3 DNA reads TGCAGTGCTTACAGGGGGGCTGATGAGCAGTTCTTC. The J gene is TRBJ2-1, the V gene TRBV20-1; 8 bases align to TRBD1. The V segment lost 5 bases and the J segment 8 bases; nucleotides outside the gene matches: 5. Germline lookup yields CDR1 DFQATT and CDR2 SNEGSKA (reference sequence). The CDR3 spans 12 residues.

The chain has TRBV6-1 and TRBJ1-5; 9 bases are shared with TRBD1. The CDR3 loop spans 16 amino acids. Germline trimming cut 6 bases from V and 4 bases from J; bases unmatched to any gene: 10. Germline assignment: CDR1 MNHNS and CDR2 SASEGT. The CDR3 DNA follows: TGTGCCAGCAGGACATGGGACAGGGTGTTAAATCAGCCCCAGCATTTT. It yields the protein CASRTWDRVLNQPQHF.

At least ten counts were recorded for this clonotype. J is TRBJ1-2 and V is TRBV6-1; 9 nucleotides align to TRBD1. CDR3 length equals 16 residues. Looked up from germline, CDR1 is MNHNS and CDR2 is SASEGT. The V segment lost 6 bases and the J segment 4 bases; nucleotides outside the gene matches: 12. Written as DNA, the CDR3 is TGTGCCAGCAGGGACATAGGGACAGGGCAGACCTATGGCTACACCTTC. This codes for CASRDIGTGQTYGYTF.

V and J are TRBV7-9 and TRBJ2-5; TRBD2 agrees at 7 bases. V was clipped by 5 bases and J by 2 bases; unmatched bases: 8. The germline gives CDR1 SEHNR, CDR2 FQNEAQ (reference sequence). The length of the CDR3 is 15 residues. CDR3 nucleotides: TGTGCCAGCAGCAGCTCTCGAGCGGGACAAGAGACCCAGTACTTC. Its translation: CASSSSRAGQETQYF.

The chain uses TRBV11-2 and TRBJ2-1, with 10 bases that match TRBD2. From germline, CDR1 is SGHAT and CDR2 FQNNGV. J lost 2 bases, V lost 5 bases, and 9 bases had no gene match. This CDR3 comprises 17 residues. CDR3 protein: CASSEHTGTSAYNEQFF. The CDR3 DNA is TGTGCCAGCAGCGAACACACCGGGACTAGCGCCTACAATGAGCAGTTCTTC.

Ten or more counts support this clonotype. V usage is TRBV5-1 and J usage is TRBJ1-1, with D possibly matching TRBD1 (5 bases). The V gene's germline CDR1 is SGHRS and CDR2 YFSETQ. The CDR3 runs to 13 residues. V shed 0 bases and J shed 11 bases, with 14 bases lying between them. DNA for the CDR3: TGCGCCAGCAGCTTGGAGAGGGGCCTCTGGGCTTTCTTT. It encodes CASSLERGLWAFF.

This clonotype has a single count. A much larger clone lies a single base off, so this may be a read error. The DNA of the CDR3 is TGTGCCAGCAGTTTTGGTGGGTTGACCACCTACGAGCAGTGCTTC. It is translated as CASSFGGLTTYEQCF. The rearrangement links TRBV27 to TRBJ2-7; D gene unclear. This CDR3 spans 15 amino acids. In germline, CDR1 is MNHEY, CDR2 SMNVEV (reference sequence).

The chain has TRBV29-1 and TRBJ2-7, with D perhaps matching TRBD1 or TRBD2 (5 bases each). The CDR3 runs to 13 residues. Per germline, CDR1 SQVTM and CDR2 ANQGSEA. V gave up 5 bases and J gave up 3 bases, with 14 bases separating them. CDR3 sequence (DNA): TGCAGCGTTACCGAGGGGCCCCTCTACGAGCAGTACTTC. Encoded protein: CSVTEGPLYEQYF.

This clonotype has just a few counts. J is TRBJ1-1 and V is TRBV5-5; weak D call: TRBD1 (6 bases). Trimming removed 0 bases from V and 6 bases from J, with 18 bases in between. This CDR3 has 16 amino acids. Germline V gene sequence: CDR1 SGHKS, CDR2 YYEKEE (reference sequence). The CDR3 region has the DNA TGTGCCAGCAGCTTGGGTTGGCAGGGGTGGTCTTCTGAAGCTTTCTTT. Translating it yields CASSLGWQGWSSEAFF.

This clonotype was observed many times. The rearrangement uses TRBV10-1 and TRBJ2-3; TRBD2 agrees at 10 bases. Losses at the gene ends were 2 bases for V and 8 bases for J; bases not matched to a gene: 13. This CDR3 comprises 17 residues. The germline CDR1 and CDR2 sequences are WNHNN and SYGVQD (reference sequence). The CDR3 nucleotides are TGCGCCAGCAGTGAGGCCGAGGTCAGCGGGAGGGCGGCTACGCAGTATTTT. Its protein is CASSEAEVSGRAATQYF.

Details on this clonotype: It may be a read error: a sequence one base away is much more abundant. This chain links TRBV3-1 with TRBJ2-7, with 9 bases aligning to TRBD2. The J call is in doubt because the DNA end fits TRBJ2-1 better. Germline V gene lookup returns CDR1 LGHDT and CDR2 YNNKEL (reference sequence). This CDR3 spans 14 amino acids. CDR3 sequence (DNA): TGTGCCAGCAGCCAAGTTAGCGGGGGCTACGAGCAGTTCTTC. This encodes CASSQVSGGYEQFF.

The genes are TRBV18 and TRBJ2-1; D remains ambiguous. Germline CDR1 reads KGHSH; CDR2 reads LQKENI. Trimming removed 0 bases at V and 5 bases at J, with 11 bases between. The CDR3 sequence is 15 residues long. In DNA form, the CDR3 reads TGTGCCAGCTCACCACCGGGTAGGACGGACAATGAGCAGTTCTTC. This codes for CASSPPGRTDNEQFF.

The sample holds many counts of this clonotype. Mismatch with germline at one junction end may stem from a read error. The J gene is TRBJ2-1, the V gene TRBV7-7; D is perhaps TRBD2 (6 bases). Germline CDR1 and CDR2: SSHAT and FNYEAQ (reference sequence). The CDR3 covers 16 residues. The CDR3 loop reads CASSLAVAGGYNEQFF. The CDR3 DNA reads as TGTGCTAGCAGCTTAGCGGTTGCGGGTGGCTACAATGAGCAGTTCTTC. Together with reference TRBV7-7 and TRBJ2-1, the CDR3 gives the full variable domain: GAGVSQSPRYKVTKRGQDVTLRCDPISSHATLYWYQQALGQGPEFLTYFNYEAQPDKSGLPSDRFSAERPEGSISTLTIQRTEQRDSAMYRCASSLAVAGGYNEQFFGPGTRLTVL.

This clonotype was observed at least ten times. This CDR3 is CASSPVGGGGADTQYF. The CDR3 DNA reads as TGTGCCAGCAGCCCAGTGGGAGGAGGGGGCGCAGATACGCAGTATTTT. The rearrangement uses TRBV7-9 and TRBJ2-3; perhaps TRBD1 as D (7 bases). V was trimmed by 5 bases and J by 4 bases, leaving 19 bases between them. This CDR3 has 16 amino acids. The germline V gene has CDR1 SEHNR and CDR2 FQNEAQ (reference sequence).

This clonotype was counted many times. The genes are TRBV7-3 and TRBJ1-2; 10 bases align to TRBD1. The CDR3 totals 15 residues. CDR1 is SGHTA, CDR2 FQGTGA, per germline. Trimming at V came to 5 bases and at J to 3 bases, leaving 6 bases not matched to a gene. CDR3 loop: CASSPTGGRDYGYTF. The CDR3 bases are TGTGCCAGCAGCCCGACAGGGGGCAGAGACTATGGCTACACCTTC.

This clonotype was counted at least ten times. The CDR3 DNA follows: TGTGCCAGCAGCTCCACCCCCCCGAGGCCCCGCGCGGAGACCCAGTACTTC. Encoded protein: CASSSTPPRPRAETQYF. The chain recombines TRBV7-9 with TRBJ2-5; D not resolved. Germline values: CDR1 SEHNR, CDR2 FQNEAQ (reference sequence). Trimming stripped 4 bases from V and 5 bases from J, with 23 bases between. This CDR3 is 17 amino acids long. Together with reference TRBV7-9 and TRBJ2-5, the CDR3 gives the full variable domain: DTGVSQNPRHKITKRGQNVTFRCDPISEHNRLYWYRQTLGQGPEFLTYFQNEAQLEKSRLLSDRFSAERPKGSFSTLEIQRTEQGDSAMYLCASSSTPPRPRAETQYFGPGTRLLVL.

This clonotype was observed many times. The V gene is TRBV7-9, the J gene TRBJ2-5, with 7 bases lining up with TRBD1. Unmatched junction bases numbered 4, after V lost 5 bases and J lost 1 base. Germline V gene lookup returns CDR1 SEHNR and CDR2 FQNEAQ (reference sequence). The length of the CDR3 is 14 residues. CDR3 amino acids: CASSQGQLQETQYF. In nucleotides, the CDR3 is TGTGCCAGCAGCCAGGGACAGCTCCAAGAGACCCAGTACTTC.

This clonotype was seen only a few times. This may be a read error: a much more frequent sequence differs by one nucleotide. The genes are TRBV18 and TRBJ2-5; tentatively, D is TRBD1 (5 bases). The V end was cut by 0 bases, the J end by 5 bases, with 10 bases between. This CDR3 region has 14 residues. Germline V gene sequence: CDR1 KGHSH, CDR2 LQKENI. The CDR3 is CASSPPTGRETQYF. DNA of the CDR3: TGTGCCAGCTCACCACCTACAGGCCGGGAGACCCAGTACTTC.

This clonotype was seen at least ten times. The chain is built from TRBV20-1 and TRBJ2-7; D call uncertain. Trimming shortened V by 6 bases and J by 0 bases, and 12 bases separated the two germline ends. Germline assignment: CDR1 DFQATT and CDR2 SNEGSKA (reference sequence). The CDR3 sequence is 13 residues long. The CDR3: CSANDGLSYEQYF. Written as DNA, the CDR3 is TGCAGTGCAAATGATGGGCTCTCCTACGAGCAGTACTTC.

The V and J genes are TRBV12-3 or TRBV12-4 and TRBJ1-2; no reliable D call. Deletions cut 6 bases from V and 3 bases from J, with 11 bases between. The CDR3 sequence is 13 residues long. The CDR3 nucleotides are TGTGCCAGCAGCCACAGACCTCACTATGGCTACACCTTC. This gives the protein CASSHRPHYGYTF.